The sequence of this TCR beta chain was determined in a study of blood T cell repertoires in COVID-19. This clone was detected a few times. The data were produced by immunoSEQ multiplex PCR, yet TCRdb's version contains in-frame clones alone and is incomplete. Altogether about 200,000 clones are present, 80% to 85% being singletons, with the ten largest covering roughly 5%. Germline V lookup: CDR1 SGHRS, CDR2 YFSETQ. Trimming cost V 4 bases and J 1 base; bases outside gene matches: 0. The CDR3 length is 14 residues. The sequencing sample was made of peripheral blood. This TCR came from a human donor in a cohort sampled during active COVID-19. The V gene is TRBV5-1, the J gene TRBJ2-7; 12 bases are a match to TRBD2. CDR3 sequence reads: CASSGLAGSYEQYF. CDR3 in DNA: TGCGCCAGCAGCGGACTAGCGGGGTCCTACGAGCAGTACTTC.